The present TCR beta chain was sequenced within a study of blood T cell repertoires in COVID-19 (TCRdb year 2020). Study-wide context: Samples covering the acute and convalescent phases of COVID-19 were provided by collaborators in the United States, Italy and Spain. The repertoires were made available in a free public database intended to serve as a resource for research on the immune response to SARS-CoV-2. The material from the prospective study consisted of cDNA or gDNA derived from T cells, B-cell-depleted T cells, or PBMCs. HLA class I and class II types, where available, came from metadata supplied by the sample provider rather than from assay-based typing. Deeply sampled blood TCRbeta repertoires from subjects exposed to, actively infected with, or recovered from COVID-19 were included in the dataset. The sample metadata nearly always contained a de-identified subject ID, COVID-19 status, age in years and sex. Samples were obtained from the ongoing ImmuneRACE study (first 160 participants) and from 1,254 subjects provided by 6 global collaborators.

Beyond this particular receptor, the publication reports: How much clinical and demographic metadata was included differed by source and by participant, and the metadata was provided uncurated.

CDR1 LGHNA and CDR2 YSLEER are derived from the germline V gene. Its CDR3 holds 13 amino acids, cysteine through phenylalanine. Only the CDR3 portion is preserved as DNA: 39 bases, with reading frame beginning at the first base. Trimming at the junction amounts to 1 base on V and 9 bases on J, and the germline ends lie 10 bases apart. Remarks on this clone: Its binding antigen is unknown. Per-base qualities were not stored, and no clone one base away is much larger.

The immunoSEQ Assay, a bias-controlled multiplex PCR, was used to amplify TCRbeta CDR3 regions from genomic DNA. Processing in the source paper ran as follows. The number of nucleated cells in each sample was estimated by amplification of reference gene primers within the assay. To quantify the absolute abundance of each unique TCRbeta CDR3 rearrangement, sequence reads were collapsed and filtered. For each sample, productive Simpson clonality was calculated as the square root of Simpson's diversity index across productive rearrangements. TCRdb re-hosts the immuneACCESS table, in-frame sequences only. Its copies lack some clones; in the studies checked, an unresolved V gene accounts for under half of them, and the cause for the rest is not known. The DNA was the basis for D and trimming; V, J and clone size are from that table. This sample holds around 250,000 clones; 91% were observed only once. Of the sample, about 1.2% is held by the ten largest clones.

Participants in the prospective study were aged about 18 to 100 years, lived in about two dozen United States geographic areas, and enrolled through a virtual design. In the prospective study, participants were assigned to cohorts based on the clinical history participants reported in a screening survey and a study questionnaire. Mobile phlebotomists in the prospective study collected whole blood, serum and a nasopharyngeal or oropharyngeal swab from every participant. Additional blood draws and questionnaires over an approximately 2-month period could optionally be provided by prospective study participants. Prospective study blood samples were shipped either frozen or at room temperature before DNA extraction.

Source material: PBMCs or T cells enriched from blood (not recorded which). The sequence derives from a human donor in a cohort exposed to, infected with or recovered from COVID-19 (not recorded which). The donor label of this sample is uncertain. The rearranged chain carries TRBV4-3 and TRBJ2-1; TRBD1 is perhaps the D gene, given 5 matching bases. This receptor carries the CDR3 CASSQVVGAEQFF. The bases are TGCGCCAGCAGCCAAGTGGTAGGGGCTGAGCAGTTCTTC.